The source of this TCR beta chain is a study of T cell changes during pregnancy in multiple sclerosis. The length of the CDR3 is 16 residues. From germline, CDR1 is LNHDA and CDR2 SQIVND (reference sequence). Trimming stripped 5 bases from V and 2 bases from J, with 16 bases between. Clones were sequenced by immunoSEQ multiplex PCR, and TCRdb holds only the in-frame ones, with some missing. Of under 70,000 clones in the sample, around nine tenths were seen once. The sequence was collected from a female donor with multiple sclerosis, enrolled in a pregnancy study. The chain combines TRBV19 with TRBJ2-1; the D gene is possibly TRBD2 (5 bases). Material: CD4+ T cells from peripheral blood mononuclear cells, obtained after pregnancy. The CDR3 spells CASSGMVGSTYNEQFF. CDR3 nucleotides: TGTGCCAGTAGTGGGATGGTAGGGAGCACCTACAATGAGCAGTTCTTC.